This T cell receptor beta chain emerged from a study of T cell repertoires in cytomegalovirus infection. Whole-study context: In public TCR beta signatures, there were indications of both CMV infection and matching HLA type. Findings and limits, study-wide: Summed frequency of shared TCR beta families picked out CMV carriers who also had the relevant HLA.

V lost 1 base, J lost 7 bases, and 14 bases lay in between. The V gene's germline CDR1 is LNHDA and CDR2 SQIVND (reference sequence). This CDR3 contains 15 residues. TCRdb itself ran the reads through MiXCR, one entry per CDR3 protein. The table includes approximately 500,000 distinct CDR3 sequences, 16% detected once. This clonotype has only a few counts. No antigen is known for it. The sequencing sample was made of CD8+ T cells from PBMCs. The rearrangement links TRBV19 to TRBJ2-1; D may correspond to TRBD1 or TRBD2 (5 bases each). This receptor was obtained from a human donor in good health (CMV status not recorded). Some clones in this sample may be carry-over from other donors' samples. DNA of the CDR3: TGTGCCAGTAGTATAGTCCGGGACCAATTGAATGAGCAGTTCTTC. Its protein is CASSIVRDQLNEQFF. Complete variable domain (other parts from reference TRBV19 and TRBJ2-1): DGGITQSPKYLFRKEGQNVTLSCEQNLNHDAMYWYRQDPGQGLRLIYYSQIVNDFQKGDIAEGYSVSREKKESFPLTVTSAQKNPTAFYLCASSIVRDQLNEQFFGPGTRLTVL.